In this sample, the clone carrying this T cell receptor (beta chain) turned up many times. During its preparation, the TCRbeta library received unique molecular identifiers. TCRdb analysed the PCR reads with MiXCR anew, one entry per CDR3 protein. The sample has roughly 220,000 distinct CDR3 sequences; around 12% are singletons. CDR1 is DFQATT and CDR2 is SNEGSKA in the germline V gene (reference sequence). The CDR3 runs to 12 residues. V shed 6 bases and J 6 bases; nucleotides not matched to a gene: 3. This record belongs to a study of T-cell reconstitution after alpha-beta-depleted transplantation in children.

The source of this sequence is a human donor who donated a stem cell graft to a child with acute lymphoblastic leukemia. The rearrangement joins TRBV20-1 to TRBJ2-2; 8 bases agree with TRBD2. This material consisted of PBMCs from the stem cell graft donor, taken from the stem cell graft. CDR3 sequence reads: CSAGLVPGELFF. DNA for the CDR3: TGCAGTGCGGGACTAGTCCCCGGGGAGCTGTTTTTT.